This T cell receptor (beta chain) was documented in a study of T cell repertoires in cytomegalovirus infection. TCRdb ran MiXCR on the reads and lists one entry per CDR3 protein. The data show some 200,000 distinct CDR3 sequences, about 21% seen once. The specimen sequenced was PBMCs. The clonotype was recovered from a human donor in good health (CMV status not recorded). Some clones in this sample may be carry-over from other donors' samples.

DNA for the CDR3: TGCAGTGCTGTCCGGGACAGACAAGAGACCCAGTACTTC. Translation: CSAVRDRQETQYF. The chain uses TRBV20-1 and TRBJ2-5, with 7 bases that match TRBD1. Germline V gene lookup returns CDR1 DFQATT and CDR2 SNEGSKA (reference sequence). Unmatched junction bases numbered 5, after V lost 5 bases and J lost 2 bases. The CDR3 contains 13 residues.